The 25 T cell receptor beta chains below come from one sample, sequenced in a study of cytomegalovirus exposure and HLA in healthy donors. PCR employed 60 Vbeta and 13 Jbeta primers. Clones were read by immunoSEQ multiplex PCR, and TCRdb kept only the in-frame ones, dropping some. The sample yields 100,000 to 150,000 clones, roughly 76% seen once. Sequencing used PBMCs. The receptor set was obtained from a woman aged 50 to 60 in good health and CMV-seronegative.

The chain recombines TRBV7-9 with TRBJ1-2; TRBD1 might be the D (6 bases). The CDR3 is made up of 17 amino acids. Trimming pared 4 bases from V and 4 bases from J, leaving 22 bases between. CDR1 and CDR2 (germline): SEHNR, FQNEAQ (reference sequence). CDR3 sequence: CASSSEIRGNSGYGYTF. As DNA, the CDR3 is TGTGCCAGCAGCTCCGAGATCAGGGGAAATTCTGGCTATGGCTACACCTTC.

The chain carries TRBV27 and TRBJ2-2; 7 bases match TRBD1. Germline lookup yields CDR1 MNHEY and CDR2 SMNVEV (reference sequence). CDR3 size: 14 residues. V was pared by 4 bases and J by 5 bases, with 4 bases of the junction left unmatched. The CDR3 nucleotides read TGTGCCAGCAGTTGGGGCAGGGGGACCGGGGAGCTGTTTTTT. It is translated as CASSWGRGTGELFF.

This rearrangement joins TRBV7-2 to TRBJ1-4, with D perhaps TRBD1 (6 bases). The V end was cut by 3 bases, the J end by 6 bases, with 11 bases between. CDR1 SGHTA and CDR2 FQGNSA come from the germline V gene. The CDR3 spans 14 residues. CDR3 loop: CASSFQQGDEKLFF. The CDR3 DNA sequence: TGTGCCAGCAGCTTTCAACAGGGTGATGAAAAACTGTTTTTT. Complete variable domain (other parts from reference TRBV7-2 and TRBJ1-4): GAGVSQSPSNKVTEKGKDVELRCDPISGHTALYWYRQSLGQGLEFLIYFQGNSAPDKSGLPSDRFSAERTGGSVSTLTIQRTQQEDSAVYLCASSFQQGDEKLFFGSGTQLSVL.

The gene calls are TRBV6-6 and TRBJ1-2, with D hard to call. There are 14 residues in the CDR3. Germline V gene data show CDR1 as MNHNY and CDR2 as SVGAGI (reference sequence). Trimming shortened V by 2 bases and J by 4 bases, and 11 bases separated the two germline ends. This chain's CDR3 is CASSYTEGAYGYTF. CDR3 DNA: TGTGCCAGCAGTTACACGGAGGGTGCCTATGGCTACACCTTC.

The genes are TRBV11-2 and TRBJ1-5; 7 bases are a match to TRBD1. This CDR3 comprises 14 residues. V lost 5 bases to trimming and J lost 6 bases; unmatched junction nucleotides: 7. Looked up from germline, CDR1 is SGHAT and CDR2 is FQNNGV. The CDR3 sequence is CASSATGVGQPQHF. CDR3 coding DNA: TGTGCCAGCAGCGCCACAGGGGTAGGTCAGCCCCAGCATTTT.

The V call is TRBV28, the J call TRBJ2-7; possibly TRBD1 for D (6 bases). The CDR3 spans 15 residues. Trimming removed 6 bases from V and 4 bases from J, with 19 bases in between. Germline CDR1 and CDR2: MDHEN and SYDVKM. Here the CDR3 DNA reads TGTGCCAGCAGCCGCCCCCGGCAGGGGCGATACGAGCAGTACTTC. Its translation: CASSRPRQGRYEQYF.

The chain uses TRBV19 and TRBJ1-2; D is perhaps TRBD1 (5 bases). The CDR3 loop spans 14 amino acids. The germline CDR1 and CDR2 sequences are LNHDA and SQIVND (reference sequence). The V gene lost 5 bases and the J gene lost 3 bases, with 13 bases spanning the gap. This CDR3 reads CASSEQAGDYGYTF. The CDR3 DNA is TGTGCCAGTAGTGAACAGGCGGGAGACTATGGCTACACCTTC.

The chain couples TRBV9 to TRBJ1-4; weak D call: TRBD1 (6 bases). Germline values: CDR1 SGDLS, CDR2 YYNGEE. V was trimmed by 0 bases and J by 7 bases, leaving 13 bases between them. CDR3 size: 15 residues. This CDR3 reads CASSVGAGAGEKLFF. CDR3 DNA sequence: TGTGCCAGCAGCGTAGGGGCAGGGGCGGGTGAAAAACTGTTTTTT. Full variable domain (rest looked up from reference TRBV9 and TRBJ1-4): DSGVTQTPKHLITATGQRVTLRCSPRSGDLSVYWYQQSLDQGLQFLIQYYNGEERAKGNILERFSAQQFPDLHSELNLSSLELGDSALYFCASSVGAGAGEKLFFGSGTQLSVL.

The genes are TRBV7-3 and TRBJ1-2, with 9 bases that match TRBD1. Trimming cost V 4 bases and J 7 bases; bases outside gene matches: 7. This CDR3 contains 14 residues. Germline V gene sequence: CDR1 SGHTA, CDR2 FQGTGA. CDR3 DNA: TGTGCCAGCAGCTCCGGGACAGGGCTAGGTGGCTACACCTTC. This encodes CASSSGTGLGGYTF.

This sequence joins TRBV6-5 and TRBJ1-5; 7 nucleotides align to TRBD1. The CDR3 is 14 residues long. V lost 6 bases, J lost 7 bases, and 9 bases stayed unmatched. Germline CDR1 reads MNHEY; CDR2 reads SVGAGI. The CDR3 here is CASRPGGGGQPQHF. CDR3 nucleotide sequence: TGTGCCAGCAGACCAGGGGGTGGAGGACAGCCCCAGCATTTT.

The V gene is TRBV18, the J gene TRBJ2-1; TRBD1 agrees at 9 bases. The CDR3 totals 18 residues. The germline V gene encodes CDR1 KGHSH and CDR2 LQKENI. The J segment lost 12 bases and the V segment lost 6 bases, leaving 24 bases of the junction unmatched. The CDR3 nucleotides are TGTGCCAGCTCTCAGAGTTGGGGTATGGGACAGGGAGTCGAACGGCAGTTCTTC. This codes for CASSQSWGMGQGVERQFF.

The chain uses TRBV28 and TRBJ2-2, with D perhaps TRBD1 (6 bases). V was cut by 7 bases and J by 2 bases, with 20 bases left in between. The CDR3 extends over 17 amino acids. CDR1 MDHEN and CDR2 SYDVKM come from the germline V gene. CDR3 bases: TGTGCCAGCATGGGCTTTGTGGGGGCCGTTAACACCGGGGAGCTGTTTTTT. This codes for CASMGFVGAVNTGELFF.

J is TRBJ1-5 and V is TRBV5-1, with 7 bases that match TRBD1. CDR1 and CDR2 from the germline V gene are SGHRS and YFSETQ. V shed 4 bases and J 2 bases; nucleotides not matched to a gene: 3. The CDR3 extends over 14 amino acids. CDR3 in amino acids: CASSPTGGNQPQHF. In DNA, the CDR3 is TGCGCCAGCAGCCCCACAGGGGGCAATCAGCCCCAGCATTTT.

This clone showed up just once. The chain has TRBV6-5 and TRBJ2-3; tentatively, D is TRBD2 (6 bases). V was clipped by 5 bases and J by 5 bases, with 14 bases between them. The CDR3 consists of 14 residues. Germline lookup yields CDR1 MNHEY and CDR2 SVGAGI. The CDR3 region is CASSHGSQVDTQYF. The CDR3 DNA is TGTGCCAGCAGTCACGGGAGTCAGGTAGATACGCAGTATTTT.

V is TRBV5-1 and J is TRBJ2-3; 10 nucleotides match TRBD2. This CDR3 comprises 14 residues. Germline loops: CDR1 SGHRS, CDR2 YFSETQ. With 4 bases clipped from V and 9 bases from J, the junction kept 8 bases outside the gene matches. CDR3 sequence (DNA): TGCGCCAGCAGCCTAGCGGGGGCGGTGGAGACGCAGTATTTT. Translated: CASSLAGAVETQYF.

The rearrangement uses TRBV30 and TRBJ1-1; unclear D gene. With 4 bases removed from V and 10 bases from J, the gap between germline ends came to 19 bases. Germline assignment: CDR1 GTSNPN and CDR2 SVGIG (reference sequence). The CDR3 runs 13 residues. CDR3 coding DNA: TGTGCCTGGACCCTTAAAGGAAGTCGGGTAGCTTTCTTT. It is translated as CAWTLKGSRVAFF.

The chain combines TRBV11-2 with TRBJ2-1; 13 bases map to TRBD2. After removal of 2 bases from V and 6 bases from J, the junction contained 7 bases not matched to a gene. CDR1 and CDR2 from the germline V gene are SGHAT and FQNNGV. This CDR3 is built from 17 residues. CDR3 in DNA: TGTGCCAGCAGCTTACTCCGACTAGCGGGAGGCTCCAATGAGCAGTTCTTC. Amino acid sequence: CASSLLRLAGGSNEQFF. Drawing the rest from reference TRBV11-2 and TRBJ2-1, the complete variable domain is EAGVAQSPRYKIIEKRQSVAFWCNPISGHATLYWYQQILGQGPKLLIQFQNNGVVDDSQLPKDRFSAERLKGVDSTLKIQPAKLEDSAVYLCASSLLRLAGGSNEQFFGPGTRLTVL.

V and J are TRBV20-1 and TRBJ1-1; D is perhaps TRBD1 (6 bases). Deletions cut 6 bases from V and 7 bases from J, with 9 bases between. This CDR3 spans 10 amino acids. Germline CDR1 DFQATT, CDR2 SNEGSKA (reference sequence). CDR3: CSAGHFEAFF. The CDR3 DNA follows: TGCAGTGCGGGACACTTTGAAGCTTTCTTT.

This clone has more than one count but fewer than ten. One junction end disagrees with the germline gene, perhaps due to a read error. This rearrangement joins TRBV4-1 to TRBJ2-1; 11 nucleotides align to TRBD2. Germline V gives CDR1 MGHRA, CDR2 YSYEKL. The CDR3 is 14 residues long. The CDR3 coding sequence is TGCGCCAGCAGCCAAGGCTTACTAGCGGGAGAGCGGTTCTTC. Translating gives CASSQGLLAGERFF.

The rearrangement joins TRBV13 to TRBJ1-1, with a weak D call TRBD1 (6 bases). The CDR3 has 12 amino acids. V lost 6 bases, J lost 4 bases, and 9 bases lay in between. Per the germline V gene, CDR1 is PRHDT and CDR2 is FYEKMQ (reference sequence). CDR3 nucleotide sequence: TGTGCCAGCAGACAGGGACGCACTGAAGCTTTCTTT. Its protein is CASRQGRTEAFF.

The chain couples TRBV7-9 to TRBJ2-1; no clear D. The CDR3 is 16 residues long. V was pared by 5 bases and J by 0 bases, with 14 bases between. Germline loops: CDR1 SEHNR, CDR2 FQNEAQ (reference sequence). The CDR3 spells CASSPQTPSSYNEQFF. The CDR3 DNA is TGTGCCAGCAGCCCACAGACCCCGAGCTCCTACAATGAGCAGTTCTTC. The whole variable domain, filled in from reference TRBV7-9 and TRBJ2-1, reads DTGVSQNPRHKITKRGQNVTFRCDPISEHNRLYWYRQTLGQGPEFLTYFQNEAQLEKSRLLSDRFSAERPKGSFSTLEIQRTEQGDSAMYLCASSPQTPSSYNEQFFGPGTRLTVL.

The CDR3 nucleotides read TGTGCCAGCAGCCCCGTTGGAGGCGGCGAGCAGTACTTC. Its translation is CASSPVGGGEQYF. The chain recombines TRBV7-2 with TRBJ2-5; D is possibly TRBD2 (5 bases). The better agreement between TRBJ2-7 and the DNA end casts doubt on the J call. The V gene's germline CDR1 is SGHTA and CDR2 FQGNSA. This CDR3 has 13 amino acids.

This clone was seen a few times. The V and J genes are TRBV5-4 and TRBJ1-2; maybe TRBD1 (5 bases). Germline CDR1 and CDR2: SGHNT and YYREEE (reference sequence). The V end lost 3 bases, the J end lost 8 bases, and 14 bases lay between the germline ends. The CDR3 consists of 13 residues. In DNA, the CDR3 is TGTGCCAGCAGCTCAACGGGGGAGAGGGGCTACACCTTC. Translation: CASSSTGERGYTF.

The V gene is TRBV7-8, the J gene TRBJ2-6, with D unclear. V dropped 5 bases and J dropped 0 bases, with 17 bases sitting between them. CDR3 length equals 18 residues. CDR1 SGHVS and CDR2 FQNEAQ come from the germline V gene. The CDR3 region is CASSTTVRLLSGANVLTF. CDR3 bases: TGTGCCAGCAGCACAACAGTCCGTCTTCTCTCTGGGGCCAACGTCCTGACTTTC.

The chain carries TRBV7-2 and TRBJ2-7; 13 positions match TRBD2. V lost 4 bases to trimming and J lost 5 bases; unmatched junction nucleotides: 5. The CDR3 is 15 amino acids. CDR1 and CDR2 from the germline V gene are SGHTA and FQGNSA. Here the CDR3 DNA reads TGTGCCAGCAGCTCATCCGGGACTAGCGGGAACGAGCAGTACTTC. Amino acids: CASSSSGTSGNEQYF.